These 30 T cell receptor beta chains came from one sample sequenced in a study of blood T cells in healthy people across ages. A sample-barcoded 5' primer and a J-beta primer mix were used in a second PCR of about 6 to 11 cycles. TCRdb ran MiXCR on the 5' RACE reads and lists one entry per CDR3 protein. The table lists fewer than 1,000,000 distinct CDR3 sequences, 35% to 60% of them singletons. The sequenced sample was blood. The receptors come from a man older than 75 in good health.

This rearrangement joins TRBV19 to TRBJ1-4; maybe TRBD1 (5 bases). The V gene's germline CDR1 is LNHDA and CDR2 SQIVND (reference sequence). Trimming removed 6 bases from V and 0 bases from J, with 11 bases in between. This CDR3 is 15 amino acids long. The CDR3 DNA is TGTGCCAGTAGGCCCGGGGCTGCAACTAATGAAAAACTGTTTTTT. Its protein product is CASRPGAATNEKLFF.

This clonotype was detected a few times. This chain connects TRBV15 to TRBJ2-1; no clear D. The length of the CDR3 is 15 residues. Trimming removed 0 bases at V and 4 bases at J, with 10 bases between. The germline V gene encodes CDR1 LNHNV and CDR2 YYDKDF (reference sequence). The CDR3 loop is CATSRDPGGYNEQFF. The CDR3 DNA reads TGTGCCACCAGCAGAGATCCTGGCGGATACAATGAGCAGTTCTTC. The variable domain in full, completed from reference TRBV15 and TRBJ2-1, reads DAMVIQNPRYQVTQFGKPVTLSCSQTLNHNVMYWYQQKSSQAPKLLFHYYDKDFNNEADTPDNFQSRRPNTSFCFLDIRSPGLGDTAMYLCATSRDPGGYNEQFFGPGTRLTVL.

This clonotype came up a few times. The chain is built from TRBV5-1 and TRBJ1-2; TRBD1 might be the D (5 bases). CDR1 and CDR2 (germline): SGHRS, YFSETQ. Trimming left V 0 bases short and J 6 bases short, with 9 bases between. This CDR3 is 13 amino acids long. CDR3 sequence reads: CASSLEGIDGYTF. CDR3 nucleotides: TGCGCCAGCAGCTTGGAGGGGATCGATGGCTACACCTTC.

The rearrangement uses TRBV5-1 and TRBJ2-1, with TRBD1 as a possible D gene (6 bases). V was cut by 2 bases and J by 6 bases, with 12 bases left in between. This CDR3 is built from 14 residues. Per the germline V gene, CDR1 is SGHRS and CDR2 is YFSETQ. The CDR3 coding sequence is TGCGCCAGCAGCTTTAGCCAGGGGAGCAATGAGCAGTTCTTC. It specifies CASSFSQGSNEQFF.

The CDR3 DNA reads as TGCGCCAGCAGCCTGGGGCTCGGGGATTCACCCCTCCACTTT. This translates into CASSLGLGDSPLHF. The chain has TRBV4-3 and TRBJ1-6; D is perhaps TRBD1 (5 bases). V lost 4 bases and J lost 8, with 12 bases in between. Germline V gives CDR1 LGHNA, CDR2 YSLEER. CDR3 length equals 14 residues.

This clonotype was seen more than once but under ten times. The chain joins TRBV18 to TRBJ1-2, with 10 bases lining up with TRBD1. V lost 3 bases, J lost 3 bases, and 10 bases stayed unmatched. CDR3 length: 17 residues. CDR1 and CDR2 (germline): KGHSH, LQKENI. In DNA, the CDR3 is TGTGCCAGCTCACCTACCGCCTGGGACAGGGGTGACTATGGCTACACCTTC. Translated, it gives CASSPTAWDRGDYGYTF.

The CDR3 nucleotides read TGCAGTGCTTCCAGCGGGAACTCCTACAATGAGCAGTTCTTC. Translated, it gives CSASSGNSYNEQFF. The gene calls are TRBV20-1 and TRBJ2-1, with 7 nucleotides matching TRBD2. The germline V gene has CDR1 DFQATT and CDR2 SNEGSKA (reference sequence). The V segment lost 5 bases and the J segment 0 bases; nucleotides outside the gene matches: 4. This CDR3 is built from 14 residues.

The chain employs TRBV16 and TRBJ2-4; D is possibly TRBD1 or TRBD2 (6 bases each). This CDR3 has 18 residues. CDR1 KGHSY and CDR2 FQNENV come from the germline V gene. Trimming pared 0 bases from V and 1 base from J, leaving 16 bases between. CDR3 in DNA: TGTGCCAGCAGCCAATCAGGGGGGTCAAGGGACGCCAAAAACATTCAGTACTTC. It specifies CASSQSGGSRDAKNIQYF.

The gene calls are TRBV4-2 and TRBJ1-1; 8 bases are shared with TRBD1. The CDR3 has 15 amino acids. V shed 3 bases, J shed 5 bases, and the junction held 8 bases outside the gene matches. Looked up from germline, CDR1 is LGHNA and CDR2 is YNFKEQ. CDR3 protein: CASSQPTGAGTEAFF. In DNA, the CDR3 is TGTGCCAGCAGCCAGCCGACAGGGGCCGGGACTGAAGCTTTCTTT.

The chain recombines TRBV7-2 with TRBJ2-1, with 14 bases that match TRBD2. Germline V gives CDR1 SGHTA, CDR2 FQGNSA. The CDR3 loop spans 16 amino acids. The V and J ends lost 4 bases and 12 bases, in that order; junction bases with no gene match: 11. The CDR3 nucleotides read TGTGCCAGCAGCTCACCGCTCCGACTAGCGGGAGGGTCGCAGTTCTTC. It specifies CASSSPLRLAGGSQFF. The variable domain in full, with the rest retrieved from reference TRBV7-2 and TRBJ2-1, is GAGVSQSPSNKVTEKGKDVELRCDPISGHTALYWYRQSLGQGLEFLIYFQGNSAPDKSGLPSDRFSAERTGGSVSTLTIQRTQQEDSAVYLCASSSPLRLAGGSQFFGPGTRLTVL.

A note on this clonotype: Possible read error: a much larger clone is one base away. J is TRBJ2-1 and V is TRBV6-6; D remains unclear. Germline-derived CDR1 and CDR2 are MNHNY and SVGAGI (reference sequence). CDR3 length equals 16 residues. Written as DNA, the CDR3 is TGTGCCGGCAGTTACGGTCAGACAATAGGAAACAATGAGCAGTTCTTC. It yields the protein CAGSYGQTIGNNEQFF.

This clonotype was seen a few times. The gene calls are TRBV12-3 or TRBV12-4 and TRBJ1-5; D gene ambiguous. The CDR3 has 12 residues. V lost 7 bases, J lost 6 bases, and 10 bases lay in between. CDR3 sequence (DNA): TGTGCCAGCACCATATATCGTCAGCCCCAGCATTTT. Translated, it gives CASTIYRQPQHF.

The chain is built from TRBV7-3 and TRBJ2-1, with 9 bases matching TRBD2. The germline gives CDR1 SGHTA, CDR2 FQGTGA. The CDR3 runs 15 residues. V trimming: 5 bases; J trimming: 10 bases; junction bases outside the gene matches: 12. As DNA, the CDR3 is TGTGCCAGCAGCCCAAATGGCGGGAGGGAAAGAGAGCAGTTCTTC. It is translated as CASSPNGGREREQFF.

This clonotype has only one observation. The chain joins TRBV27 to TRBJ2-5; maybe TRBD2 (6 bases). The J call is uncertain, as TRBJ2-7 better fits the DNA end. CDR1 and CDR2 (germline): MNHEY, SMNVEV (reference sequence). This CDR3 is 14 amino acids long. The CDR3 DNA reads TGTGCCAGCAGTTTATGGGGAGCTAGCGACGAGCAGTACTTC. Translated: CASSLWGASDEQYF.

The gene calls are TRBV24-1 and TRBJ2-3, with 12 bases matching TRBD2. Unmatched junction bases numbered 7, after V lost 3 bases and J lost 7 bases. CDR1 KGHDR and CDR2 SFDVKD come from the germline V gene. The CDR3 sequence is 16 residues long. CDR3 sequence: CATSDTGTSGFNTQYF. CDR3 coding DNA: TGTGCCACCAGTGATACCGGGACTAGCGGGTTCAATACGCAGTATTTT.

A few counts support this clonotype. The chain is built from TRBV29-1 and TRBJ2-7, with a possible D match to TRBD1 (6 bases). The V gene lost 5 bases and the J gene lost 2 bases, with 10 bases spanning the gap. Germline assignment: CDR1 SQVTM and CDR2 ANQGSEA. The CDR3 spans 12 residues. Here the CDR3 DNA reads TGCAGCGTTTCACGGGACACCTACGAGCAGTACTTC. Its translation is CSVSRDTYEQYF.

The chain joins TRBV6-2 or TRBV6-3 to TRBJ1-1; D is undetermined. Deletions cut 6 bases from V and 11 bases from J, with 16 bases between. CDR1 MNHEY and CDR2 SVGEGT come from the germline V gene. This CDR3 has 12 amino acids. The CDR3: CASSTVGGSAFF. CDR3 sequence (DNA): TGTGCCAGCAGCACCGTCGGAGGGAGCGCTTTCTTT.

This clonotype turned up a few times. The V gene is TRBV18, the J gene TRBJ2-7, with D possibly being TRBD1 (6 bases). This CDR3 has 15 amino acids. The V end lost 4 bases, the J end lost 7 bases, and 20 bases lay between the germline ends. Looked up from germline, CDR1 is KGHSH and CDR2 is LQKENI. This chain's CDR3 is CASSLNGTPRGEQYF. The CDR3, as DNA: TGTGCCAGCTCACTAAACGGGACACCGAGGGGTGAGCAGTACTTC.

This clonotype was observed a handful of times. This sequence joins TRBV29-1 and TRBJ2-3; 7 bases fit TRBD1. V dropped 6 bases and J dropped 0; count of bases not matched to a gene: 3. Germline V gene data show CDR1 as SQVTM and CDR2 as ANQGSEA. CDR3 length: 13 amino acids. The CDR3, as DNA: TGCAGCGTAAGGGGGCGTAGCACAGATACGCAGTATTTT. Protein: CSVRGRSTDTQYF.

The V and J genes are TRBV28 and TRBJ2-5; 10 nucleotides match TRBD2. The CDR3 is made up of 16 amino acids. The germline gives CDR1 MDHEN, CDR2 SYDVKM. Trimming removed 4 bases from V and 11 bases from J; junction bases left unmatched: 16. This CDR3 is CASSSTSGRSYNEQYF. In nucleotides, the CDR3 is TGTGCCAGCAGTTCGACTAGCGGGCGGTCCTACAATGAGCAGTACTTC.

This clonotype was counted a few times. This sequence joins TRBV4-1 and TRBJ1-4; D may be TRBD1 (5 bases). Trimming pared 1 base from V and 0 bases from J, leaving 9 bases between. CDR1 and CDR2 from the germline V gene are MGHRA and YSYEKL. The CDR3 covers 16 residues. The CDR3 region is CASSQGQPATNEKLFF. In DNA, the CDR3 is TGCGCCAGCAGCCAAGGACAGCCTGCAACTAATGAAAAACTGTTTTTT.

This chain connects TRBV25-1 to TRBJ2-3; the match to TRBD2 covers 11 bases. V lost 8 bases, J lost 1 base, and 5 bases stayed unmatched. This CDR3 spans 15 amino acids. CDR1 is MGHDK and CDR2 is SYGVNS in the germline V gene. CDR3 amino acids: CASRTLAGGTDTQYF. The CDR3 DNA reads TGTGCCAGCCGAACACTAGCGGGAGGCACAGATACGCAGTATTTT.

This clonotype was counted a few times. This chain joins TRBV7-2 and TRBJ2-1, with no clear D. CDR3 length: 14 amino acids. Germline V gives CDR1 SGHTA, CDR2 FQGNSA. Deletions cut 2 bases from V and 4 bases from J, with 9 bases between. CDR3 sequence: CASSLNSGYNEQFF. The CDR3 DNA reads TGTGCCAGCAGCTTAAACAGTGGATACAATGAGCAGTTCTTC.

This clonotype was observed a few times. The V and J genes are TRBV2 and TRBJ2-2; 8 bases line up with TRBD2. From germline, CDR1 is SNHLY and CDR2 FYNNEI. Germline trimming cut 3 bases from V and 2 bases from J; bases unmatched to any gene: 8. The CDR3 extends over 17 amino acids. Written as DNA, the CDR3 is TGTGCCAGCAGTGACTCCACTAGCGGATTCAACACCGGGGAGCTGTTTTTT. This translates into CASSDSTSGFNTGELFF.

This clonotype showed up just once. This chain links TRBV10-3 with TRBJ2-5; weak D call: TRBD2 (5 bases). Judging by the DNA end, TRBJ2-7 fits better; the J call may be wrong. There are 14 residues in the CDR3. Germline CDR1 is ENHRY and CDR2 is SYGVKD. The DNA for the CDR3 is TGTGCCATCAGAGTTGACTACCGTCTCCGCGAGCAGTACTTC. It yields the protein CAIRVDYRLREQYF.

Only a few counts were recorded for this clonotype. The genes are TRBV20-1 and TRBJ1-5; D unclear. Germline V gives CDR1 DFQATT, CDR2 SNEGSKA (reference sequence). The CDR3 consists of 14 residues. Trimming cost V 3 bases and J 2 bases, with 11 bases left between them. CDR3 DNA: TGCAGTGCTAGTTGGTCACACGGCAATCAGCCCCAGCATTTT. It yields the protein CSASWSHGNQPQHF.

In this sample, this clonotype turned up many times. The chain is built from TRBV12-3 or TRBV12-4 and TRBJ2-6; no clear D. Between the trimmed V and J ends, which lost 8 bases and 7 bases, there was a span of 15 bases. CDR3 length: 14 amino acids. The CDR3 sequence is CASSGPTLANVLTF. Here the CDR3 DNA reads TGTGCCAGCTCTGGCCCGACGCTAGCCAACGTCCTGACTTTC.

This chain connects TRBV25-1 to TRBJ1-2; TRBD1 is a possible D gene (5 bases). The germline V gene encodes CDR1 MGHDK and CDR2 SYGVNS. V was pared by 2 bases and J by 10 bases, with 11 bases between. This CDR3 spans 12 amino acids. The CDR3 DNA sequence: TGTGCCAGCAGTGAACAGGGATGGGACTACACCTTC. Translated: CASSEQGWDYTF.

The chain carries TRBV27 and TRBJ1-3; D remains unclear. The germline V gene encodes CDR1 MNHEY and CDR2 SMNVEV (reference sequence). V lost 6 bases, J lost 0 bases, and 12 bases lay in between. CDR3 length: 15 amino acids. The chain's CDR3 is CASSRDGFSGNTIYF. CDR3 DNA: TGTGCCAGCAGCCGCGACGGTTTCTCTGGAAACACCATATATTTT.

This clonotype was counted only a few times. V and J are TRBV11-2 and TRBJ2-5; TRBD2 might be the D (5 bases). The CDR3 spans 16 residues. Germline V gene sequence: CDR1 SGHAT, CDR2 FQNNGV. V lost 2 bases and J 11 bases, leaving 24 bases between the germline ends. CDR3 in DNA: TGTGCCAGCAGCTTACGGGGTCGAGGCAATGGGCTTGAGCAGTACTTC. Protein: CASSLRGRGNGLEQYF.